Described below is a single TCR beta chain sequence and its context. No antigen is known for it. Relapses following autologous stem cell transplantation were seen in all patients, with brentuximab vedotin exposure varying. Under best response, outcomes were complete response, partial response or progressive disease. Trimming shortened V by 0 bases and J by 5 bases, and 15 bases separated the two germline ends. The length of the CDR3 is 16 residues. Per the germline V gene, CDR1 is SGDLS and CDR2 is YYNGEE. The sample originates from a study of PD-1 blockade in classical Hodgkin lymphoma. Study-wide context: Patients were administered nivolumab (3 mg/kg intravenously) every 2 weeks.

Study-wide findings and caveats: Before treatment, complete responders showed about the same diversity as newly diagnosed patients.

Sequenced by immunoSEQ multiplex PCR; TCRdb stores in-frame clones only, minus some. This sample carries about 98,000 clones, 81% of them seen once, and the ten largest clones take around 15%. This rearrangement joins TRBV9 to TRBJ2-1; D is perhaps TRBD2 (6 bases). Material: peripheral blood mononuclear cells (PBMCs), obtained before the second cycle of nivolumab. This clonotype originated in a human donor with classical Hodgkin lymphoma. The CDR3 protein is CASSVAPSAIDNEQFF. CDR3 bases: TGTGCCAGCAGCGTAGCACCTAGCGCGATTGACAATGAGCAGTTCTTC. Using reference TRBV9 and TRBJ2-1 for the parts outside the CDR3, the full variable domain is DSGVTQTPKHLITATGQRVTLRCSPRSGDLSVYWYQQSLDQGLQFLIQYYNGEERAKGNILERFSAQQFPDLHSELNLSSLELGDSALYFCASSVAPSAIDNEQFFGPGTRLTVL.